The TCR beta chain described here comes from a study of shared clonotypes between healthy human individuals (dated by TCRdb to the early 2020s). About the full investigation: The cohort comprised a couple of women and three men aged 18 to 49 years. Per donor, three plates each were used for CD4 naive and CD4 memory, two for CD8 naive, and one for CD8 memory. The study deeply sequenced blood TCR repertoires of about 5 healthy adults to estimate repertoire size and the extent of clonotype sharing between individuals. To increase sequencing depth and limit assay-specific biases, TCR repertoire library preparation and sequencing were carried out by different laboratories using diverse techniques. Leukapheresis yielded between about 0.85 and 10 billion PBMCs per donor. General findings and caveats noted by the study authors: The genetic and exposure-history diversity represented was limited by the small number of donors. Compared with non-shared clonotypes, clonotypes shared by all four sorted-subset donors had higher generation probabilities. Naive subsets generally had larger estimated clonotype richness than memory subsets did. Rarefaction of sorted-subset datasets indicated incomplete sequencing despite the large sequencing depth. Pairwise subsampling led to the expectation that sequencing depth would affect the degree of clonotype sharing among donors. Sampling was restricted to blood, and TCR repertoires in tissues likely differ from the TCR repertoires found in blood. Across several donors, about 5.2% of naive CD4, 3.5% of naive CD8, 2.3% of memory CD4, and 0.3% to 0.45% of memory CD8 clonotypes were shared.

Using the deep immunoSEQ assay, TCR CDR3 regions were amplified from genomic DNA by multiplex PCR. For each cell subset, the extracted genomic DNA was distributed evenly across all wells of several immunoSEQ 96-well plates, and each plate served as one replicate. For sorted subsets, each replicate PCR was loaded with 200 ng genomic DNA, equivalent to 25,000 to 35,000 T cell genomes. Purified libraries were measured with a Qubit 3.0 fluorometer, size-checked on a Bioanalyzer 2100, and measured again with the KAPA Library Quantification kit. Every immunoSEQ 96-well plate was sequenced on a dedicated single-read 150-cycle Illumina NextSeq 550 flow cell. The original methods were these. The immunoSEQ output contained only junctional sequences without quality scores, so filtering could not match that applied to full-length reads. Sequences were annotated with PyIR, a Python wrapper for IgBLAST v1.9, and V/J genes and CDR3 were assigned using IMGT germline references. Reads were removed for weak V/J assignments (E-value above 1e-6), missing CDR3, stop codons, out-of-frame junctions, or ambiguous translated residues. V3J clonotypes were defined as sequences sharing the same inferred V gene, J gene, and CDR3 amino acid sequence. Percentage overlap between repertoires was computed as shared unique clonotypes divided by the size of the smaller repertoire. Repertoire richness was assessed with RTK rarefaction, the Chao1 estimator, and Recon v2.1 estimates of unobserved clonotypes. Generation probabilities for all TCRbeta clonotypes obtained by the gDNA method from a handful of donors were computed using OLGA. TCRdb's version of the immuneACCESS table is confined to in-frame rearrangements and falls short of the full clone set. An unresolved V gene accounts for under half of the shortfall where checked; the remainder is of unknown origin. That table furnishes V, J and clone size, whereas the DNA furnished D and trimming. This sample holds 1 million to 1.2 million clones; 70% to 85% were observed only once. Clones ranked in the top ten supply 0.89% of the sample.

Of note for this clone: This clone's antigen is unknown. This may arise from a read error, as a much more abundant clone is one base away.

V is reduced by 6 bases and J by 11 bases, leaving a spacing of 16 bases between them. The CDR3 contains 12 residues, cysteine and phenylalanine counted. Only the CDR3 DNA is retained, 36 bases long and in frame from the first base. CDR1 and CDR2 were assigned from the germline V gene as SNHLY and FYNNEI. The donors were healthy, HIV-negative adults with no recently reported acute infections or vaccinations. All donors were Caucasian adults living in Nashville, Tennessee, USA. Magnetic negative selection was used to enrich CD4+ T cells, after which naive cells were positively selected on CD45RA and the negative fraction became the memory subset. Blood was obtained by leukapheresis, after which PBMCs were separated by Ficoll-Histopaque density gradient centrifugation and cryopreserved in liquid nitrogen vapor phase. Analytical flow cytometry was used to check the purity and quantity of every magnetically sorted T cell population. From each sorted fraction, genomic DNA was isolated and quantified by UV absorbance on a Nanodrop 2000c.

The chain was built from TRBV2 and TRBJ2-5, with the D gene call left open. This clonotype was sampled from a young man in good health. Some clones in this sample may be carry-over from other donors' samples. The source material was memory CD4+ T cells from PBMCs. Interpreted using the paper, the cell subset or site label stands for: CD45RA-negative fraction. The DNA reads TGTGCCAGCAGCCCCTTGGTACCTCGGCAGTACTTC. The resulting protein is CASSPLVPRQYF.